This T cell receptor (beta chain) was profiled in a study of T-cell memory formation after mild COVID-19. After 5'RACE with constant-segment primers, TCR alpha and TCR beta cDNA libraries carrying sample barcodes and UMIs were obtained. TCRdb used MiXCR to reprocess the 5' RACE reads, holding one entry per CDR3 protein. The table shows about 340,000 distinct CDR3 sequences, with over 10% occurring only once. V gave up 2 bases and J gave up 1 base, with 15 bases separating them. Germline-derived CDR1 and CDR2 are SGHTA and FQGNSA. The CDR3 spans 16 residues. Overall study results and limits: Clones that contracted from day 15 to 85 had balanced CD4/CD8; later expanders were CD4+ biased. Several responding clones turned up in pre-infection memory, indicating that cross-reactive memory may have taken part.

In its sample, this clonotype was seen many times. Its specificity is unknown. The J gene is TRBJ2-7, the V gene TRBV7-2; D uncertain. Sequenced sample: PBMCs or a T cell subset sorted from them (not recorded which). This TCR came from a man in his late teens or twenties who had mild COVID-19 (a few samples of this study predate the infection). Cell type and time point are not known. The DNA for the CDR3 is TGTGCCAGCAGCTTACGGCTACAGATGATGTCCTACGAGCAGTACTTC. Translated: CASSLRLQMMSYEQYF.